Listed here is a single T cell receptor (beta chain). Its antigen remains unidentified. Sequencing was performed with immunoSEQ multiplex PCR; in TCRdb, only in-frame clones are kept and a portion is missing. In the table there are roughly 260,000 clones, nearly 90% of which are singletons. Unmatched junction bases numbered 8, after V lost 4 bases and J lost 4 bases. Germline loops: CDR1 MGHRA, CDR2 YSYEKL. CDR3 length: 16 residues. The data are from a study of cytomegalovirus exposure and HLA in healthy donors. Study conclusions and caveats: Cytomegalovirus-associated status was assigned to 150 to 200 TCR beta chains. There were some public TCRs occurring in many donors, but most TCR sequences were rare.

The clonotype was recovered from a woman aged 18-29 years in good health and CMV-seronegative. Sequencing input: PBMCs. The chain is built from TRBV4-1 and TRBJ2-7; TRBD2 matches at 12 bases. The CDR3 nucleotides are TGCGCCAGCAGCCGACTAGCGGGGGCCCTGCGGTACGAGCAGTACTTC. Its translation: CASSRLAGALRYEQYF.